This T cell receptor (beta chain) emerged from a study of cytomegalovirus exposure and HLA in healthy donors. General study findings and limits: Reportedly, HLA-A and HLA-B alleles of most subjects were accurately predicted from TCR beta. Researchers reported from a later analysis that most CMV-associated TCR beta chains appeared HLA-restricted.

In the PCR, 60 Vbeta and 13 Jbeta primers were used. Generated by immunoSEQ multiplex PCR, the TCRdb table keeps only in-frame clones and is missing some. The data hold about 150,000 clones, with less than 85% observed a single time. A note on this clone: Its antigen is not identified.

The CDR3 sequence is 14 residues long. The germline V gene has CDR1 SGHTA and CDR2 FQGTGA. The trim removed 5 bases at V and 5 bases at J, leaving 3 bases unmatched. The TCR was taken from a man aged 45-65 years in good health and CMV-seropositive. V gene TRBV7-3 combines with J gene TRBJ2-3, with 11 bases lining up with TRBD2. Sequencing was done on a sample of PBMCs. The CDR3 DNA reads as TGTGCCAGCAGCGCCGGACTAGCGGGAGATACGCAGTATTTT. Protein product: CASSAGLAGDTQYF.